This paragraph covers one T cell receptor (beta chain) sequence. This entry belongs to a study of blood T cell repertoires in COVID-19. Study context: From the United States, Italy and Spain came samples of acute and convalescent COVID-19. Sample material is recorded as cDNA or gDNA derived from T cells, B-cell-depleted T cells, or PBMCs.

The Seattle patients joined while their infection was active and were tracked longitudinally afterward. Libraries were prepared by immunoSEQ multiplex PCR; TCRdb keeps only in-frame clonotypes and omits some of them. The table has roughly 350,000 clones, over 80% seen once. Sequencing was performed on peripheral blood. The clonotype was recovered from a woman in her forties or fifties with COVID-19, enrolled during active disease.

The CDR3 DNA reads TGTGCCAGCAGCCTATGGACAGCTAACTATGGCTACACCTTC. Translation: CASSLWTANYGYTF. The chain couples TRBV25-1 to TRBJ1-2; D perhaps matches TRBD1 (6 bases). Trimming cost V 6 bases and J 0 bases, with 11 bases left between them. CDR3 length: 14 amino acids. Germline CDR1 and CDR2: MGHDK and SYGVNS.